Presented here are 20 T cell receptor beta chains from one specimen sequenced in a study of cytomegalovirus exposure and HLA in healthy donors. Assay: immunoSEQ multiplex PCR; the TCRdb copy retains only in-frame clones and omits some. The sample records 150,000 to 200,000 clones, approximately 96% being singletons. The sequencing input was PBMCs. The receptor set was obtained from a woman younger than 30 in good health and CMV-seronegative.

The chain has TRBV4-1 and TRBJ2-5; D not certain. CDR1 is MGHRA and CDR2 is YSYEKL in the germline V gene. V lost 1 base to trimming and J lost 1 base, with 7 bases between them. The CDR3 consists of 14 residues. CDR3 bases: TGCGCCAGCAGCCAAGGTGGCTCCCAAGAGACCCAGTACTTC. Its protein is CASSQGGSQETQYF.

The J gene is TRBJ1-2, the V gene TRBV29-1; no definite D call. Trimming took off 4 bases at V and 3 bases at J, with 6 bases between the two ends. In germline, CDR1 is SQVTM, CDR2 ANQGSEA. The CDR3 contains 11 residues. CDR3 DNA sequence: TGCAGCGTTGGGGCAGACTATGGCTACACCTTC. It is translated as CSVGADYGYTF.

The CDR3, as DNA: TGTGCCAGCAGCCGACAGGGTTACGAGCAGTACTTC. Translated, it gives CASSRQGYEQYF. The V and J genes are TRBV14 and TRBJ2-7, with TRBD1 identical over 7 bases. The V gene's germline CDR1 is SGHDN and CDR2 FVKESK. CDR3 length: 12 amino acids. V lost 4 bases, J lost 4 bases, and 1 base stayed unmatched.

This clone showed up just once. The chain links TRBV7-2 to TRBJ1-1, with D perhaps matching TRBD1 (6 bases). V dropped 5 bases and J dropped 1 base, with 14 bases sitting between them. CDR1 is SGHTA and CDR2 is FQGNSA in the germline V gene. This CDR3 spans 15 amino acids. The CDR3 DNA reads TGTGCCAGCAGCCCCTTAGGGGGGGCGAACACTGAAGCTTTCTTT. This encodes CASSPLGGANTEAFF.

CDR3 region: CASSKQGEGTEAFF. The CDR3 region has the DNA TGTGCCAGCTCAAAACAGGGAGAGGGGACTGAAGCTTTCTTT. This chain connects TRBV18 to TRBJ1-1; D may be TRBD1 (6 bases). The V gene's germline CDR1 is KGHSH and CDR2 LQKENI. This CDR3 has 14 residues. The V gene lost 5 bases and the J gene lost 5 bases, with 15 bases spanning the gap.

This chain links TRBV7-3 with TRBJ2-3; 8 bases fit TRBD1. With V trimmed by 2 bases and J by 3 bases, 4 bases remained unmatched. CDR3 length equals 15 residues. Germline CDR1 SGHTA, CDR2 FQGTGA. The CDR3 here is CASSLVGQATDTQYF. The CDR3 region has the DNA TGTGCCAGCAGCTTAGTGGGACAGGCGACAGATACGCAGTATTTT.

This clone appeared a few times. V and J are TRBV6-5 and TRBJ1-6; D uncertain. Per the germline V gene, CDR1 is MNHEY and CDR2 is SVGAGI. Trimming pared 0 bases from V and 3 bases from J, leaving 9 bases between. This CDR3 is built from 16 residues. The CDR3 spells CASSYSGGGYNSPLHF. The CDR3 DNA reads as TGTGCCAGCAGTTACTCAGGAGGAGGCTATAATTCACCCCTCCACTTT.

This sequence joins TRBV7-2 and TRBJ1-2, with D possibly TRBD1 on 5 matching bases. CDR1 and CDR2 (germline): SGHTA, FQGNSA. Trimming stripped 6 bases from V and 8 bases from J, with 16 bases between. The CDR3 contains 13 residues. CDR3 in amino acids: CASSVPRVRGYTF. The CDR3 nucleotides read TGTGCCAGCAGTGTCCCCAGGGTGAGAGGCTACACCTTC. Full variable domain (rest looked up from reference TRBV7-2 and TRBJ1-2): GAGVSQSPSNKVTEKGKDVELRCDPISGHTALYWYRQSLGQGLEFLIYFQGNSAPDKSGLPSDRFSAERTGGSVSTLTIQRTQQEDSAVYLCASSVPRVRGYTFGSGTRLTVV.

J is TRBJ2-5 and V is TRBV4-1; D call uncertain. The germline V gene has CDR1 MGHRA and CDR2 YSYEKL. V was cut by 4 bases and J by 1 base, with 10 bases left in between. This CDR3 has 14 residues. This CDR3 reads CASSLSYRQETQYF. The DNA of the CDR3 is TGCGCCAGCAGCCTTTCGTATCGCCAAGAGACCCAGTACTTC.

The chain employs TRBV12-5 and TRBJ1-5, with a tentative D call TRBD1 (6 bases). The V gene lost 5 bases and the J gene lost 0 bases, with 14 bases spanning the gap. The CDR3 extends over 16 amino acids. From germline, CDR1 is LGHNT and CDR2 FRNRAP. DNA for the CDR3: TGTGCTAGTGGTAAGAGACAGGATTATAGCAATCAGCCCCAGCATTTT. This codes for CASGKRQDYSNQPQHF.

The chain joins TRBV5-4 to TRBJ1-4; 9 bases line up with TRBD1. This CDR3 is built from 15 residues. Looked up from germline, CDR1 is SGHNT and CDR2 is YYREEE (reference sequence). Trimming took 4 bases from V and 8 from J; bases not matched to a gene: 9. The CDR3 DNA sequence: TGTGCCAGCAGCCATAAGGGACAGGGCAGCGAAAAACTGTTTTTT. Residues: CASSHKGQGSEKLFF.

The chain has TRBV5-1 and TRBJ2-3; 10 positions agree with TRBD1. J gave up 4 bases and V 7 bases, and 9 bases lay outside the gene matches. This CDR3 contains 15 residues. Germline CDR1 reads SGHRS; CDR2 reads YFSETQ. The CDR3 spells CASVWGTGVADTQYF. CDR3 DNA: TGCGCCAGCGTATGGGGGACAGGGGTTGCAGATACGCAGTATTTT.

The V call is TRBV27, the J call TRBJ1-5; a possible D gene is TRBD1 (6 bases). Germline V gene data show CDR1 as MNHEY and CDR2 as SMNVEV (reference sequence). The CDR3 contains 15 residues. The germline V and J ends were trimmed by 2 bases and 2 bases, with 10 bases remaining between them. The CDR3 DNA sequence: TGTGCCAGCAGTTTAGGGGGGGCGGGCAATCAGCCCCAGCATTTT. This codes for CASSLGGAGNQPQHF.

The rearrangement uses TRBV9 and TRBJ1-1; 7 positions match TRBD1. Per the germline V gene, CDR1 is SGDLS and CDR2 is YYNGEE. This CDR3 is built from 15 residues. V shed 3 bases and J 0 bases; nucleotides not matched to a gene: 5. CDR3 sequence: CASSAETGMNTEAFF. The CDR3 coding sequence is TGTGCCAGCAGCGCCGAGACAGGGATGAACACTGAAGCTTTCTTT.

This chain uses TRBV19 with TRBJ2-1, with 8 bases aligning to TRBD1. The CDR3 runs to 15 residues. Germline V gene lookup returns CDR1 LNHDA and CDR2 SQIVND (reference sequence). The V and J ends lost 5 bases and 5 bases, in that order; junction bases with no gene match: 8. CDR3: CASSSQGQVDNEQFF. CDR3 coding DNA: TGTGCCAGTAGTTCGCAGGGACAGGTCGACAATGAGCAGTTCTTC. The variable domain in full, with the rest retrieved from reference TRBV19 and TRBJ2-1, is DGGITQSPKYLFRKEGQNVTLSCEQNLNHDAMYWYRQDPGQGLRLIYYSQIVNDFQKGDIAEGYSVSREKKESFPLTVTSAQKNPTAFYLCASSSQGQVDNEQFFGPGTRLTVL.

This rearrangement joins TRBV29-1 to TRBJ1-2, with TRBD1 matching over 9 bases. V dropped 3 bases and J dropped 3; count of bases not matched to a gene: 14. The germline V gene has CDR1 SQVTM and CDR2 ANQGSEA. The CDR3 is 17 amino acids. CDR3 in DNA: TGCAGCGTTGACGGGTGGACAGGGGTCCGCCTAGACTATGGCTACACCTTC. Protein sequence: CSVDGWTGVRLDYGYTF.

J is TRBJ1-3 and V is TRBV13; D is perhaps TRBD1 (6 bases). Germline loops: CDR1 PRHDT, CDR2 FYEKMQ (reference sequence). The ends were cut back, 2 bases at V and 4 bases at J, with 12 bases in the middle. The CDR3 consists of 15 residues. The CDR3: CASSLTDRVGNTIYF. CDR3 nucleotide sequence: TGTGCCAGCAGCTTAACGGACAGAGTAGGAAACACCATATATTTT.

This chain connects TRBV4-1 to TRBJ1-2, with D uncertain. CDR1 is MGHRA and CDR2 is YSYEKL in the germline V gene. Trimming took 4 bases from V and 8 from J, leaving 17 bases between them. The CDR3 extends over 14 amino acids. CDR3 sequence: CASSLGVGDLGYTF. In DNA form, the CDR3 reads TGCGCCAGCAGCCTGGGAGTAGGTGATTTAGGCTACACCTTC.

The rearrangement uses TRBV9 and TRBJ1-1; TRBD1 matches at 8 bases. The J segment lost 1 base and the V segment lost 4 bases, leaving 3 bases of the junction unmatched. In germline, CDR1 is SGDLS, CDR2 YYNGEE. This CDR3 region has 14 residues. The CDR3 region is CASSRTGGNTEAFF. The CDR3 coding sequence is TGTGCCAGCAGCCGCACAGGGGGGAACACTGAAGCTTTCTTT.

The chain couples TRBV29-1 to TRBJ2-5; 8 positions match TRBD1. The CDR3 contains 16 residues. Germline V CDR1 and CDR2: SQVTM, ANQGSEA. Trimming cost V 0 bases and J 5 bases; bases outside gene matches: 11. The CDR3 here is CSVEDVATGVVETQYF. The CDR3 DNA reads TGCAGCGTTGAAGATGTCGCGACAGGGGTGGTCGAGACCCAGTACTTC.